This T cell receptor (beta chain) was sequenced for a study of response to subunit inactivated influenza vaccine. Overall study findings and caveats: The authors offered the suggestion that each seasonal influenza vaccination recruits few new T cells.

TCRdb used MiXCR to reprocess the RT-PCR reads, holding one entry per CDR3 protein. The sample has 700,000 to 900,000 distinct CDR3 sequences; around 21% are singletons. This clonotype has only a few counts. The antigen remains unidentified. There are 17 residues in the CDR3. Germline CDR1 is MNHEY and CDR2 is SVGAGI. V was clipped by 4 bases and J by 0 bases, with 13 bases between them. The TCR was taken from a man aged 50 to 60 who received an inactivated influenza vaccine. The sample in question was PBMCs from blood, obtained 5 to 6 days after vaccination. The rearrangement uses TRBV6-5 and TRBJ2-6; tentative D call: TRBD1 (6 bases). CDR3 coding DNA: TGTGCCAGCAGTTTGGGACAACTAAACTCTGGGGCCAACGTCCTGACTTTC. This translates into CASSLGQLNSGANVLTF.